A selection of T cell receptor beta chains follows, all from one sample in a study of blood T cells in healthy people across ages. One entry per CDR3 protein, called by TCRdb with MiXCR from the 5' RACE reads. In the table there are 1.5 million to 1.9 million distinct CDR3 sequences, approximately 42% of which are singletons. The sequenced sample consisted of blood. These receptors came from a woman in her late teens or twenties in good health. CDR3s include the opening cysteine and the closing phenylalanine or tryptophan. Fields, in order: clone size, V gene, J gene, CDR3 protein. Not all rows give a size; the values are once, few, many and, for expanded clones, a class.

clone size: few
V gene: TRBV29-1
J gene: TRBJ1-1
CDR3 protein: CSAQGAGNTEAFF

clone size: many
V gene: TRBV12-3/TRBV12-4
J gene: TRBJ2-1
CDR3 protein: CASSPGTIYNEQFF

clone size: few
V gene: TRBV18
J gene: TRBJ2-1
CDR3 protein: CASSPPGGRTEQFF

clone size: NA
V gene: TRBV6-2/TRBV6-3
J gene: NA
CDR3 protein: CASSYLAIEQYF

clone size: few
V gene: TRBV7-2
J gene: TRBJ2-3
CDR3 protein: CASSLSATTDTQYF

clone size: NA
V gene: TRBV5-1
J gene: TRBJ2-3
CDR3 protein: CASSLGFGGPDTQYF

clone size: few
V gene: TRBV5-6
J gene: TRBJ2-1
CDR3 protein: CASSLLNLVGSEQFF

clone size: NA
V gene: TRBV7-9
J gene: TRBJ1-1
CDR3 protein: CASSLSISRDGDTEAFF

clone size: few
V gene: TRBV12-3/TRBV12-4
J gene: TRBJ2-1
CDR3 protein: CASSAGGAYTSYSEQFF

clone size: NA
V gene: TRBV11-3
J gene: TRBJ2-5
CDR3 protein: CASTPTTGLAGIKGKEETQYF

clone size: NA
V gene: TRBV29-1
J gene: TRBJ2-3
CDR3 protein: CSVEIGLVNSTDTQYF

clone size: few
V gene: TRBV27
J gene: TRBJ2-5
CDR3 protein: CASSPRLRYSQETQYF

clone size: many
V gene: TRBV29-1
J gene: TRBJ2-1
CDR3 protein: CSVLGLAGYNEQFF

clone size: few
V gene: TRBV25-1
J gene: TRBJ2-1
CDR3 protein: CASSEPSRGDNEQFF

clone size: NA
V gene: TRBV29-1
J gene: TRBJ2-1
CDR3 protein: CSVEPTGESEQFF

clone size: NA
V gene: TRBV4-3
J gene: TRBJ1-2
CDR3 protein: CASSHLTGKGNYGYTF

clone size: few
V gene: TRBV5-1
J gene: TRBJ1-1
CDR3 protein: CASSLEQAVNTEAFF

clone size: few
V gene: TRBV27
J gene: TRBJ1-5
CDR3 protein: CASSFDRVSNQPQHF